The rows below give T cell receptor beta chains drawn from one sample of a study of control samples from healthy donors and cancer patients. Repertoires were generated with immunoSEQ multiplex PCR, while TCRdb's copy carries only in-frame clones and drops some. Of about 150,000 clones listed, about 94% were seen once; the top ten hold around 6.2%. The sequencing input was blood. Receptor source: a man aged 35-49 years in good health. The CDR3 runs from the conserved cysteine through the conserved F or W. Each record gives: V gene, CDR3 protein.

>TRBV5-6
CASSRGTGIHQQYF
>TRBV11-2
CASSLGRGRALEQYF
>TRBV19
CASSINSYNSPLHF
>TRBV10-2
CASATGTETEAFF
>TRBV6-2/TRBV6-3
CASSYLPPTNEQFF
>TRBV4-3
CASSHLQGAPGYGYTF
>TRBV5-1
CASSPPGDTQYF
>TRBV4-1
CASSHEDTGELFF
>TRBV20-1
CSARRDGYTF
>TRBV2
CASSEYGLGGGTQYF
>TRBV7-9
CASSPAGQGGAEAFF
>TRBV5-4
CASSLTSTAGWVTDTQYF
>TRBV30
CAWSGPISGNTIYF
>TRBV27
CASSPPGQGVYNEQFF
>TRBV5-1
CASSLLSGGVTEAFF
>TRBV28
CASSPAPSFSGYTF
>TRBV5-8
CASSRGRKNIQYF
>TRBV7-9
CASTERGDTGELFF
>TRBV18
CASSPSGDGYTF
>TRBV7-9
CASSFGSTEAFF
>TRBV12-3/TRBV12-4
CASSWGGGYGYTF
>TRBV19
CASSTALESNQPQHF
>TRBV2
CASSTQGLGEKLFF
>TRBV9
CASSSLGQGITDTQYF
>TRBV24-1
CATSEPGSPIEGAFF
>TRBV20-1
CSAGGERAFF
>TRBV4-1
CASSQEGTGMTQYF
>TRBV24-1
CATSDRGASGELFF
>TRBV15
CATSRPGGAGDTIYF
>TRBV7-7
CASSSPVTGARLDQPQHF
>TRBV11-2
CASSLERIPGPQYTDTQYF
>TRBV2
CASSFGQGTSPLHF
>TRBV6-1
CASSEIRRYTEAFF
>TRBV18
CASSSTGNNSPLHF
>TRBV7-9
CASSLSANTEAFF
>TRBV19
CASIGGAGTEAFF
>TRBV24-1
CATSDGFSGNTIYF
>TRBV24-1
CATSETGQGRANYGYTF
>TRBV11-2
CASSLGAGGRNEQFF
>TRBV12-3/TRBV12-4
CASSWAGTYEQYF
>TRBV7-2
CASSSFTTGANYGYTF
>TRBV28
CASNLPGTGNTIYF
>TRBV27
CASSLSNMGGYTF
>TRBV27
CASSSSLGAETQYF
>TRBV27
CASSYGDSRNYEQYF
>TRBV18
CASSPVPGRYEQYF
>TRBV7-8
CASSLVLGQGTEAFF
>TRBV7-2
CASSYISGKSTDTQYF
>TRBV11-2
CASSSHRTGAGSFF
>TRBV28
CASTKLAGITDTQYF
>TRBV6-6
CASSYEGNSGNTIYF
>TRBV27
CASSLPGQQETQYF
>TRBV5-5
CASSPVLGSGNTIYF
>TRBV28
CASSPRRVAYEQYF
>TRBV18
CASSPRAGNTEAFF
>TRBV27
CASSLGEGPGSPLHF